The next 19 T cell receptor beta chains were all read from a single sample in a study of beta chain features in type 1 diabetes. Study results and caveats: Moderately but significantly shorter TCRB CDR3s were found in Type 1 diabetes patients in all four CD4+ subsets.

Their antigen targets remain unknown. Sequenced material consisted of expressed TCRB transcripts (all of the isolated RNA was reverse transcribed). Profiling relied on immunoSEQ multiplex PCR, and the TCRdb table lists in-frame clones only, not all of them. The sample carries 500,000 to 800,000 clones, 9.5% to 15% recorded once. Input material: naive CD4+ T cells from blood. These receptors were taken from a man aged 30 to 45 with type 1 diabetes.

The rearrangement links TRBV28 to TRBJ1-2, with TRBD1 matching 9 bases. With 1 base clipped from V and 4 bases from J, the junction kept 4 bases outside the gene matches. The length of the CDR3 is 15 residues. Germline V gene data show CDR1 as MDHEN and CDR2 as SYDVKM. Here the CDR3 DNA reads TGTGCCAGCAGTTTATCCGGACAGGGGATCTATGGCTACACCTTC. Translation gives CASSLSGQGIYGYTF.

The J gene is TRBJ2-5, the V gene TRBV2, with D maybe TRBD1 (5 bases). V was trimmed by 5 bases and J by 5 bases, leaving 6 bases between them. CDR1 and CDR2 from the germline V gene are SNHLY and FYNNEI. CDR3 length: 11 residues. In DNA form, the CDR3 reads TGTGCCAGCAGTAGGGGCGAGACCCAGTACTTC. Protein: CASSRGETQYF.

This rearrangement joins TRBV2 to TRBJ1-1, with D unclear. The CDR3 extends over 14 amino acids. Germline CDR1 and CDR2: SNHLY and FYNNEI. V gave up 0 bases and J gave up 10 bases, with 15 bases separating them. The CDR3 loop reads CASSEATTLPGAFF. For the CDR3, the DNA is TGTGCCAGCAGTGAAGCGACGACCTTACCGGGAGCTTTCTTT.

V gene TRBV18 combines with J gene TRBJ1-3; no clear D gene. V was clipped by 2 bases and J by 4 bases, with 12 bases between them. Germline CDR1 reads KGHSH; CDR2 reads LQKENI. The CDR3 extends over 15 amino acids. The CDR3 here is CASSPRRARGNTIYF. The CDR3 nucleotides read TGTGCCAGCTCACCAAGGAGGGCGCGGGGAAACACCATATATTTT.

V gene TRBV2 combines with J gene TRBJ1-4; TRBD1 matches 7 bases. The CDR3 has 14 amino acids. With 6 bases clipped from V and 7 bases from J, the junction kept 8 bases outside the gene matches. Germline V CDR1 and CDR2: SNHLY, FYNNEI. The CDR3: CASSIDRVGEKLFF. The CDR3 coding sequence is TGTGCCAGCAGCATTGACAGGGTCGGTGAAAAACTGTTTTTT. The complete variable domain, with remaining parts taken from reference TRBV2 and TRBJ1-4, reads EPEVTQTPSHQVTQMGQEVILRCVPISNHLYFYWYRQILGQKVEFLVSFYNNEISEKSEIFDDQFSVERPDGSNFTLKIRSTKLEDSAMYFCASSIDRVGEKLFFGSGTQLSVL.

Comment on this clone: Other DNA sequences in the sample encode the same CDR3. The chain has TRBV5-4 and TRBJ2-7, with D hard to call. The CDR3 is 11 residues long. Trimming removed 5 bases from V and 3 bases from J, with 6 bases in between. Germline V gene sequence: CDR1 SGHNT, CDR2 YYREEE (reference sequence). CDR3 in amino acids: CASSSNYEQYF. The DNA of the CDR3 is TGTGCCAGCAGTTCAAACTACGAGCAGTACTTC.

A few counts support this clone. The J gene is TRBJ2-3, the V gene TRBV6-5; the D is unclear. The CDR3 length is 16 residues. V shed 0 bases and J shed 0 bases, with 10 bases lying between them. Germline V gene sequence: CDR1 MNHEY, CDR2 SVGAGI. CDR3 amino acids: CASSYSIEASTDTQYF. CDR3 sequence (DNA): TGTGCCAGCAGTTACTCGATTGAGGCGAGCACAGATACGCAGTATTTT.

This sequence joins TRBV21-1 and TRBJ2-7. TRBV21-1 is a pseudogene segment. CDR3 length equals 14 residues. This chain's CDR3 is CASSKSDRSYEQYF. The CDR3 DNA reads as TGTGCCAGCAGCAAATCTGACCGCTCCTACGAGCAGTACTTC.

The rearrangement links TRBV6-4 to TRBJ2-3; 7 nucleotides agree with TRBD1. Germline-derived CDR1 and CDR2 are MRHNA and SNTAGT. This CDR3 has 13 residues. With 6 bases clipped from V and 5 bases from J, the junction kept 5 bases outside the gene matches. CDR3: CASRRGPGDTQYF. In DNA form, the CDR3 reads TGTGCCAGCAGGAGGGGGCCGGGAGATACGCAGTATTTT.

The chain joins TRBV9 to TRBJ2-3, with 7 bases identical to TRBD2. The CDR3 covers 14 residues. Germline CDR1 is SGDLS and CDR2 is YYNGEE. V was pared by 4 bases and J by 4 bases, with 6 bases of the junction left unmatched. CDR3 sequence (DNA): TGTGCCAGCAGCTTCCTAGCGGTTGCAGATACGCAGTATTTT. This encodes CASSFLAVADTQYF. Looking up the rest from reference TRBV9 and TRBJ2-3 gives the full variable domain: DSGVTQTPKHLITATGQRVTLRCSPRSGDLSVYWYQQSLDQGLQFLIQYYNGEERAKGNILERFSAQQFPDLHSELNLSSLELGDSALYFCASSFLAVADTQYFGPGTRLTVL.

This chain links TRBV10-3 with TRBJ1-6; D not certain. V was shortened by 2 bases and J by 6 bases, with 8 bases between the two germline ends. The CDR3 sequence is 14 residues long. The germline V gene encodes CDR1 ENHRY and CDR2 SYGVKD. The CDR3 region is CAISEMTGNSPLHF. The CDR3 coding sequence is TGTGCCATCAGTGAGATGACGGGTAATTCACCCCTCCACTTT.

This clone was counted only a few times. The rearrangement joins TRBV7-2 to TRBJ2-7; D ambiguous. CDR1 is SGHTA and CDR2 is FQGNSA in the germline V gene. V was shortened by 2 bases and J by 3 bases, with 8 bases between the two germline ends. The CDR3 extends over 13 amino acids. CDR3 protein: CASSLRGLYEQYF. DNA for the CDR3: TGTGCCAGCAGCTTAAGAGGCCTCTACGAGCAGTACTTC.

This clone came up a few times. The V call is TRBV7-3, the J call TRBJ2-5; 7 bases map to TRBD1. The V and J ends lost 3 bases and 4 bases, in that order; junction bases with no gene match: 5. Looked up from germline, CDR1 is SGHTA and CDR2 is FQGTGA. The CDR3 totals 14 residues. DNA for the CDR3: TGTGCCAGCAGCTTTACAGGGGAGAGAGAGACCCAGTACTTC. Translating it yields CASSFTGERETQYF. Supplemented by reference TRBV7-3 and TRBJ2-5, the full variable domain reads GAGVSQTPSNKVTEKGKYVELRCDPISGHTALYWYRQSLGQGPEFLIYFQGTGAADDSGLPNDRFFAVRPEGSVSTLKIQRTERGDSAVYLCASSFTGERETQYFGPGTRLLVL.

The table lists this clone with a count of one. The chain joins TRBV5-6 to TRBJ1-5, with D possibly being TRBD1 (6 bases). The CDR3 sequence is 14 residues long. Germline CDR1 SGHDT, CDR2 YYEEEE. Between the trimmed V and J ends, which lost 4 bases and 3 bases, there was a span of 11 bases. This CDR3 reads CASSKDSFNQPQHF. The CDR3 DNA sequence: TGTGCCAGCAGCAAGGACAGTTTCAATCAGCCCCAGCATTTT.

The chain carries TRBV6-6 and TRBJ2-7, with D possibly TRBD1 on 6 matching bases. V was pared by 4 bases and J by 2 bases, with 18 bases between. CDR3 length: 16 residues. Germline assignment: CDR1 MNHNY and CDR2 SVGAGI (reference sequence). DNA of the CDR3: TGTGCCAGCAGTTCCTCCCTACAGGGACGGACCTACGAGCAGTACTTC. This translates into CASSSSLQGRTYEQYF.

Concerning this clone itself: An end of the junction differs from the germline gene, which may be a read error. The gene calls are TRBV7-2 and TRBJ2-5, with 9 nucleotides matching TRBD1. Germline values: CDR1 SGHTA, CDR2 FQGNSA. The CDR3 spans 13 residues. This chain's CDR3 is CASSLGQGESQYF. The CDR3 coding sequence is TGTGCCAGCAGCTTGGGACAGGGAGAGTCCCAGTACTTC.

The chain employs TRBV7-9 and TRBJ1-2; TRBD1 matches 8 bases. The CDR3 has 16 amino acids. The germline V gene encodes CDR1 SEHNR and CDR2 FQNEAQ (reference sequence). V shed 2 bases, J shed 10 bases, and the junction held 15 bases outside the gene matches. Written as DNA, the CDR3 is TGTGCCAGCAGCTTACAATTCCCCCAGGGGGCTCGGGACTACACCTTC. This translates into CASSLQFPQGARDYTF.

This clone has more than one count but fewer than ten. The chain uses TRBV4-3 and TRBJ1-4; a possible D gene is TRBD1 (5 bases). The V end lost 6 bases, the J end lost 2 bases, and 13 bases lay between the germline ends. In germline, CDR1 is LGHNA, CDR2 YSLEER. The length of the CDR3 is 15 residues. As DNA, the CDR3 is TGCGCCAGCAGGGCCCGAGGGGCGACTAATGAAAAACTGTTTTTT. Its protein product is CASRARGATNEKLFF.

The chain is built from TRBV7-8 and TRBJ2-5; 7 bases are a match to TRBD2. This CDR3 spans 13 amino acids. The ends lost 11 bases at V and 0 bases at J; junction bases unmatched: 6. The germline CDR1 and CDR2 sequences are SGHVS and FQNEAQ. CDR3 sequence (DNA): TGTGCCGTCCTCGGGGGGAACCAAGAGACCCAGTACTTC. Its translation is CAVLGGNQETQYF.